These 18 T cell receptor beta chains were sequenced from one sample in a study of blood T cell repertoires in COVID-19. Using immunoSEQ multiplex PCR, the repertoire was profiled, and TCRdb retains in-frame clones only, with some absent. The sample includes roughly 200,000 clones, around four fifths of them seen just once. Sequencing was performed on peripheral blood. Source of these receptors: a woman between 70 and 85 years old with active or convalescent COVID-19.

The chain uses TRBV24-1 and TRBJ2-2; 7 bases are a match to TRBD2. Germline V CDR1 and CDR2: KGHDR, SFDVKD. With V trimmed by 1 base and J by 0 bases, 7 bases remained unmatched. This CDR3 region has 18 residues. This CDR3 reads CATSDLGPSGANTGELFF. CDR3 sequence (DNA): TGTGCCACCAGTGATTTAGGGCCTAGCGGAGCGAACACCGGGGAGCTGTTTTTT.

The CDR3 spells CASSRGQGSRQPQHF. The CDR3 DNA reads as TGTGCCAGCAGCCGCGGACAGGGAAGTCGTCAGCCCCAGCATTTT. The chain combines TRBV11-2 with TRBJ1-5; the match to TRBD1 covers 8 bases. Germline trimming cut 5 bases from V and 6 bases from J; bases unmatched to any gene: 9. CDR3 size: 15 residues. Germline CDR1 SGHAT, CDR2 FQNNGV.

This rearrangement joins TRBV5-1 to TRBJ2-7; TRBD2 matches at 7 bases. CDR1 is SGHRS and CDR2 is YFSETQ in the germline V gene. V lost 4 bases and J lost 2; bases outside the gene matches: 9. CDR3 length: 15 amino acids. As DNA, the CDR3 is TGCGCCAGCAGCCCGGACGTCCGGGGGGCCTACGAGCAGTACTTC. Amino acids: CASSPDVRGAYEQYF.

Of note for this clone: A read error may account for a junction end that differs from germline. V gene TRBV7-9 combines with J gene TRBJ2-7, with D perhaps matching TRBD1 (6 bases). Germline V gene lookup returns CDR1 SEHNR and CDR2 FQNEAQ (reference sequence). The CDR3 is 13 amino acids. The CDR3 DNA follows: TGTGCCAGCATCAGCACAGGGAGATCCCCTCTAGACTTC. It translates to CASISTGRSPLDF.

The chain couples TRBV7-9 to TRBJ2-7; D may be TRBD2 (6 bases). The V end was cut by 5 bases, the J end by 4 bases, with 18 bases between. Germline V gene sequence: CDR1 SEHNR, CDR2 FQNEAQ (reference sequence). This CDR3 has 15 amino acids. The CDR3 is CASSPGSGTRYEQYF. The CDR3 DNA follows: TGTGCCAGCAGCCCTGGGAGTGGGACTCGGTACGAGCAGTACTTC. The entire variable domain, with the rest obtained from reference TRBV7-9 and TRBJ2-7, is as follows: DTGVSQNPRHKITKRGQNVTFRCDPISEHNRLYWYRQTLGQGPEFLTYFQNEAQLEKSRLLSDRFSAERPKGSFSTLEIQRTEQGDSAMYLCASSPGSGTRYEQYFGPGTRLTVT.

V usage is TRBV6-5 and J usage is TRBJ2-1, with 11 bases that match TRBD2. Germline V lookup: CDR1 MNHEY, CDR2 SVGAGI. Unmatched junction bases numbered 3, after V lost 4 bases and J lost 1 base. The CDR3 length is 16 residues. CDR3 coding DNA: TGTGCCAGCAGTTCCCGGACTAGCGGGTCCTACAATGAGCAGTTCTTC. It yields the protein CASSSRTSGSYNEQFF.

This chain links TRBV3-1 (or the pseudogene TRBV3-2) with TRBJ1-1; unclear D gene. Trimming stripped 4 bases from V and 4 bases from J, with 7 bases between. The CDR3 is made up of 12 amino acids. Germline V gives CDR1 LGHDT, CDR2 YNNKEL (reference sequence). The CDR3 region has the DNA TGTGCCAGCAGCCTACACAGCACTGAAGCTTTCTTT. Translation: CASSLHSTEAFF.

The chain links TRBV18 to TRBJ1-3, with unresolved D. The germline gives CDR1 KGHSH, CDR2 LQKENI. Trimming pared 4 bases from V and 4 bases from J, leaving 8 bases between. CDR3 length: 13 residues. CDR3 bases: TGTGCCAGCTCACGGGCGCCCGGAAACACCATATATTTT. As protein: CASSRAPGNTIYF.

CDR3 nucleotides: TGTGCCAGCAGTACCGGACAGGGCGATGAGCAGTTCTTC. Translating it yields CASSTGQGDEQFF. The chain is built from TRBV27 and TRBJ2-1; 8 bases fit TRBD1. J was trimmed by 8 bases and V by 5 bases; bases with no gene match: 5. Per germline, CDR1 MNHEY and CDR2 SMNVEV (reference sequence). The CDR3 runs 13 residues.

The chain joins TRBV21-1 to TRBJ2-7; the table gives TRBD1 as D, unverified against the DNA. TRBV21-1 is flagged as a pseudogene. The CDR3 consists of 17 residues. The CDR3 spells CASSNNGTQGSGYEQYF. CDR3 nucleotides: TGTGCCAGCAGCAATAATGGGACACAAGGGTCAGGCTACGAGCAGTACTTC.

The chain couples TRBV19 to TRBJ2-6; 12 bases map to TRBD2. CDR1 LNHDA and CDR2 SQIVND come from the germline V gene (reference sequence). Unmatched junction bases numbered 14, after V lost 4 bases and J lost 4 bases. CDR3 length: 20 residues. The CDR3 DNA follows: TGTGCCAGTAGTACACCAAGACTAGCGGGAGATACGAGAGGGGCCAACGTCCTGACTTTC. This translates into CASSTPRLAGDTRGANVLTF.

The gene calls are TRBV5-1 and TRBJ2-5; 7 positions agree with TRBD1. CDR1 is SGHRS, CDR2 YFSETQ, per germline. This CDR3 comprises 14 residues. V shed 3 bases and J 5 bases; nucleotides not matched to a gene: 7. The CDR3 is CASSSNRGWETQYF. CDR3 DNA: TGCGCCAGCAGCTCTAACAGGGGTTGGGAGACCCAGTACTTC.

CDR3 bases: TGCGCCAGCAAAACTGCCCGACGGGTAGGGGATGAAAAACTGTTTTTT. It is translated as CASKTARRVGDEKLFF. The V and J genes are TRBV23-1 and TRBJ1-4, with a weak D call TRBD1 (5 bases). TRBV23-1 is an open reading frame whose function is uncertain. V dropped 7 bases and J dropped 6 bases, with 21 bases sitting between them. The CDR3 sequence is 16 residues long.

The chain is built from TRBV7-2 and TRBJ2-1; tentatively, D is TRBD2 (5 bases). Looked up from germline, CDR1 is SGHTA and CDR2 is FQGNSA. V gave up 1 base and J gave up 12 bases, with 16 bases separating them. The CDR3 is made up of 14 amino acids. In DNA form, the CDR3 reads TGTGCCAGCAGCTTAGTTGGGGTGGACTTCGGGCAGTTCTTC. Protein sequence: CASSLVGVDFGQFF.

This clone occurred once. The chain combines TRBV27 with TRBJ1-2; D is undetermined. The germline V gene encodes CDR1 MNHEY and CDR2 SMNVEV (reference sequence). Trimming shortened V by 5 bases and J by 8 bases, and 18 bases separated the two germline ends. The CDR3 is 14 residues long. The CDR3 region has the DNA TGTGCCAGCAGTCGGGAGGGTAGCACTAGAGGCTACACCTTC. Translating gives CASSREGSTRGYTF.

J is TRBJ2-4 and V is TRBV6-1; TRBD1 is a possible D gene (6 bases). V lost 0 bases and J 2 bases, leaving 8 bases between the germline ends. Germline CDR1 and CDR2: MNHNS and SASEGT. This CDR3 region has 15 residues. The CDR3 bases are TGTGCCAGCAGTGAAGCGCAGGGGCCCAAAAACATTCAGTACTTC. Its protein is CASSEAQGPKNIQYF.

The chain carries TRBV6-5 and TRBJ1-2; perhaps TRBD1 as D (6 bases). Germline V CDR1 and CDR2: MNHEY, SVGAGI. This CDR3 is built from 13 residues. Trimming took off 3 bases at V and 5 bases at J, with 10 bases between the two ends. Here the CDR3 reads CASSYEGGYGYTF. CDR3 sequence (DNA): TGTGCCAGCAGTTATGAGGGGGGGTATGGCTACACCTTC.

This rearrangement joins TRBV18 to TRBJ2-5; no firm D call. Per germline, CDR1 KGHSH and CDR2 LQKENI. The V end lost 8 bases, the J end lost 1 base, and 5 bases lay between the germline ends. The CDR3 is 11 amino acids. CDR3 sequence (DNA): TGTGCCAGCGAGATCCAAGAGACCCAGTACTTC. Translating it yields CASEIQETQYF.